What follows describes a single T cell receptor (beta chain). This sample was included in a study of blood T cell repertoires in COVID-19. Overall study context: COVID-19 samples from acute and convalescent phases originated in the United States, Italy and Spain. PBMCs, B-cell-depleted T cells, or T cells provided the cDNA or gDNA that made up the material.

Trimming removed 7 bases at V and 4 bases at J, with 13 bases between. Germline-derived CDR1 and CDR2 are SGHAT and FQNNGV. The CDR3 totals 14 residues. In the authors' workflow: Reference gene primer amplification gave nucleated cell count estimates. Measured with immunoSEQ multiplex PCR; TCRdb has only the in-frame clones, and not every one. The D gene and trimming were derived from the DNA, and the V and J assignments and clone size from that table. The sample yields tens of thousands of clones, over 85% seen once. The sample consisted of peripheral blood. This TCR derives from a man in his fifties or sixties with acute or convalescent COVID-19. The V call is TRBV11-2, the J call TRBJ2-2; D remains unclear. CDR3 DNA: TGTGCCAGCACCCGCGTGACTGGCACCGGGGAGCTGTTTTTT. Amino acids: CASTRVTGTGELFF.